Shown below are 8 T cell receptor beta chains from a single sample sequenced in a study of blood T cell repertoires in COVID-19. The assay was immunoSEQ multiplex PCR, and TCRdb's table has in-frame clones only and misses some. The data show roughly 300,000 clones, 70% to 90% seen once. The material sequenced was PBMCs or T cells enriched from blood (not recorded which). The receptors originated from a woman between 25 and 40 years old who had recovered from COVID-19.

This chain connects TRBV10-3 to TRBJ2-1; maybe TRBD1 (6 bases). CDR1 is ENHRY, CDR2 SYGVKD, per germline. V dropped 6 bases and J dropped 4 bases, with 13 bases sitting between them. The CDR3 totals 14 residues. The CDR3 is CAISEGQTYNEQFF. CDR3 nucleotide sequence: TGTGCCATCAGCGAGGGACAAACGTACAATGAGCAGTTCTTC.

The V and J genes are TRBV6-5 and TRBJ2-3, with D possibly being TRBD2 (6 bases). The CDR3 sequence is 15 residues long. The V and J ends lost 8 bases and 2 bases respectively, with 17 bases between them. Germline-derived CDR1 and CDR2 are MNHEY and SVGAGI. CDR3 bases: TGTGCCAGCCGGTCAGGCGGGGTGTCCACAGATACGCAGTATTTT. Its translation: CASRSGGVSTDTQYF.

This chain connects TRBV24-1 to TRBJ2-1; the match to TRBD1 covers 7 bases. Germline V CDR1 and CDR2: KGHDR, SFDVKD. The CDR3 extends over 15 amino acids. Germline trimming cut 7 bases from V and 6 bases from J; bases unmatched to any gene: 11. DNA for the CDR3: TGTGCCACCAGCCGGACAGGACCTATTCCCAATGAGCAGTTCTTC. Protein: CATSRTGPIPNEQFF.

The CDR3 DNA reads as TGTGCCAGCAGCCCGTTCGATCAGCCCCAGCATTTT. Its protein product is CASSPFDQPQHF. The genes are TRBV7-2 and TRBJ1-5; D gene ambiguous. V gave up 5 bases and J gave up 5 bases, with 7 bases separating them. Germline assignment: CDR1 SGHTA and CDR2 FQGNSA. This CDR3 contains 12 residues.

This chain connects TRBV7-2 to TRBJ2-5; 10 bases map to TRBD2. The CDR3 runs 16 residues. V gave up 2 bases and J gave up 7 bases; unmatched junction bases: 10. Germline lookup yields CDR1 SGHTA and CDR2 FQGNSA. The CDR3 coding sequence is TGTGCCAGCAGCTTAACTGGACTAGCGGCTCAGGGGACCCAGTACTTC. It translates to CASSLTGLAAQGTQYF.

V and J are TRBV30 and TRBJ1-5, with D maybe TRBD1 (6 bases). The CDR3 runs 13 residues. The V gene's germline CDR1 is GTSNPN and CDR2 SVGIG (reference sequence). Trimming stripped 4 bases from V and 3 bases from J, with 10 bases between. CDR3 sequence: CAWTTGINQPQHF. The CDR3 DNA sequence: TGTGCCTGGACAACAGGGATCAATCAGCCCCAGCATTTT. The complete variable domain, with remaining parts taken from reference TRBV30 and TRBJ1-5, reads SQTIHQWPATLVQPVGSPLSLECTVEGTSNPNLYWYRQAAGRGLQLLFYSVGIGQISSEVPQNLSASRPQDRQFILSSKKLLLSDSGFYLCAWTTGINQPQHFGDGTRLSIL.

This clone was seen only once. This rearrangement joins TRBV6-5 to TRBJ1-5; a possible D gene is TRBD1 (6 bases). This CDR3 contains 13 residues. Germline assignment: CDR1 MNHEY and CDR2 SVGAGI. The V end was cut by 1 base, the J end by 7 bases, with 8 bases between. CDR3 sequence: CASSYYQGQPQHF. Here the CDR3 DNA reads TGTGCCAGCAGTTACTATCAGGGGCAGCCCCAGCATTTT.

This chain uses TRBV4-3 with TRBJ1-2; D gene uncertain. V lost 1 base and J lost 2, with 11 bases in between. This CDR3 is 15 amino acids long. CDR1 is LGHNA, CDR2 YSLEER, per germline. CDR3 in amino acids: CASSQGKGGNYGYTF. The DNA of the CDR3 is TGCGCCAGCAGCCAAGGAAAGGGCGGGAACTATGGCTACACCTTC.